Following are 20 T cell receptor beta chains from one sample sequenced in a study of cytomegalovirus exposure and HLA in healthy donors. Primers for the PCR totalled 60 Vbeta and 13 Jbeta. Sequenced by immunoSEQ multiplex PCR; TCRdb stores in-frame clones only, minus some. The sample holds about 170,000 clones, less than 90% seen once. Sequencing input: PBMCs. Every receptor here comes from a woman between 45 and 60 years old in good health and CMV-seropositive.

There are a few counts of this clone. At the DNA level, this CDR3 is encoded by other sequences in the same sample as well. V and J are TRBV7-2 and TRBJ2-7; D gene unclear. CDR3 length: 12 amino acids. The V end lost 4 bases, the J end lost 4 bases, and 8 bases lay between the germline ends. Per germline, CDR1 SGHTA and CDR2 FQGNSA. CDR3 region: CASSSLSYEQYF. For the CDR3, the DNA is TGTGCCAGCAGCTCCCTCAGTTACGAGCAGTACTTC.

The V and J genes are TRBV10-2 and TRBJ1-6; no firm D call. The CDR3 is 13 residues long. Trimming shortened V by 6 bases and J by 9 bases, and 12 bases separated the two germline ends. Germline V gene lookup returns CDR1 WSHSY and CDR2 SAAADI. CDR3 amino acids: CASSPGEGSPLHF. In DNA, the CDR3 is TGCGCCAGCAGCCCGGGAGAAGGTTCACCCCTCCACTTT.

The chain employs TRBV9 and TRBJ2-3, with D tentatively TRBD1 (6 bases). There are 15 residues in the CDR3. The germline V gene encodes CDR1 SGDLS and CDR2 YYNGEE. The germline V and J ends were trimmed by 3 bases and 2 bases, with 13 bases remaining between them. The DNA of the CDR3 is TGTGCCAGCAGCGGAGGGCAGGGGTACACAGATACGCAGTATTTT. Amino acids: CASSGGQGYTDTQYF.

The chain combines TRBV19 with TRBJ1-5; D unresolved. Trimming cost V 5 bases and J 6 bases, with 5 bases left between them. Germline values: CDR1 LNHDA, CDR2 SQIVND (reference sequence). This CDR3 contains 11 residues. CDR3 region: CASSAGQPQHF. Here the CDR3 DNA reads TGTGCCAGTAGTGCGGGTCAGCCCCAGCATTTT. The complete variable domain, with remaining parts taken from reference TRBV19 and TRBJ1-5, reads DGGITQSPKYLFRKEGQNVTLSCEQNLNHDAMYWYRQDPGQGLRLIYYSQIVNDFQKGDIAEGYSVSREKKESFPLTVTSAQKNPTAFYLCASSAGQPQHFGDGTRLSIL.

Only one count was recorded for this clone. The CDR3 DNA reads TGCAGCGTCACAGGGGGGAACACTGAAGCTTTCTTT. Its translation is CSVTGGNTEAFF. This chain connects TRBV29-1 to TRBJ1-1; 8 bases map to TRBD1. Trimming took 6 bases from V and 1 from J; bases not matched to a gene: 1. CDR1 and CDR2 from the germline V gene are SQVTM and ANQGSEA. This CDR3 is 12 amino acids long.

V usage is TRBV18 and J usage is TRBJ1-2; D gene unclear. V was shortened by 3 bases and J by 4 bases, with 12 bases between the two germline ends. The V gene's germline CDR1 is KGHSH and CDR2 LQKENI. The length of the CDR3 is 14 residues. CDR3 DNA sequence: TGTGCCAGCTCACCGGATCCGGGAGGCTATGGCTACACCTTC. Translated, it gives CASSPDPGGYGYTF.

The chain links TRBV4-2 to TRBJ2-3; TRBD2 might be the D (6 bases). The CDR3 sequence is 21 residues long. Trimming removed 1 base at V and 1 base at J, with 27 bases between. CDR1 is LGHNA and CDR2 is YNFKEQ in the germline V gene. Written as DNA, the CDR3 is TGTGCCAGCAGCCAAGTTTTGGGACGCCAGGCCCCCGGACTACGCACAGATACGCAGTATTTT. Amino acid sequence: CASSQVLGRQAPGLRTDTQYF.

The gene calls are TRBV19 and TRBJ2-1, with 10 bases fitting TRBD2. V gave up 5 bases and J gave up 7 bases; unmatched junction bases: 8. This CDR3 comprises 15 residues. Looked up from germline, CDR1 is LNHDA and CDR2 is SQIVND (reference sequence). CDR3 in amino acids: CASSSGLANWNEQFF. The CDR3 DNA reads as TGTGCCAGTAGTTCGGGACTAGCGAATTGGAATGAGCAGTTCTTC.

V gene TRBV9 combines with J gene TRBJ2-3; D gene uncertain. This CDR3 is 17 amino acids long. The V gene's germline CDR1 is SGDLS and CDR2 YYNGEE. V was clipped by 4 bases and J by 2 bases, with 20 bases between them. In DNA, the CDR3 is TGTGCCAGCAGCCCCCAGATTTTACGATCGCACACAGATACGCAGTATTTT. Translated: CASSPQILRSHTDTQYF.

CDR3 sequence (DNA): TGTGCCAGCAGTGAACTCAGGGTTCCAGGAAACACCATATATTTT. Translating it yields CASSELRVPGNTIYF. The gene calls are TRBV2 and TRBJ1-3, with a possible D match to TRBD1 (5 bases). This CDR3 is 15 amino acids long. V lost 2 bases, J lost 4 bases, and 12 bases lay in between. Germline V lookup: CDR1 SNHLY, CDR2 FYNNEI.

J is TRBJ2-6 and V is TRBV9; D unclear. CDR3 size: 15 residues. With 0 bases removed from V and 1 base from J, the gap between germline ends came to 5 bases. The germline V gene encodes CDR1 SGDLS and CDR2 YYNGEE. In nucleotides, the CDR3 is TGTGCCAGCAGCGTAGAACATTCTGGGGCCAACGTCCTGACTTTC. This gives the protein CASSVEHSGANVLTF.

The chain links TRBV5-4 to TRBJ2-7; perhaps TRBD1 as D (5 bases). CDR1 and CDR2 (germline): SGHNT, YYREEE (reference sequence). V was cut by 2 bases and J by 6 bases, with 18 bases left in between. The length of the CDR3 is 15 residues. CDR3 coding DNA: TGTGCCAGCAGCTTTGACCAGGGAATAAGTACCGAGCAGTACTTC. Amino acid sequence: CASSFDQGISTEQYF.

The chain employs TRBV9 and TRBJ2-1, with D perhaps TRBD2 (7 bases). CDR3 size: 15 residues. The ends were cut back, 0 bases at V and 4 bases at J, with 11 bases in the middle. Germline V CDR1 and CDR2: SGDLS, YYNGEE. The CDR3 bases are TGTGCCAGCAGCGTAGATGCGGGGGCTTACAATGAGCAGTTCTTC. Its protein product is CASSVDAGAYNEQFF.

The CDR3, as DNA: TGTGCCAGCAGCCCGGGACAGGGTATTAGGACCGGGGAGCTGTTTTTT. Translating it yields CASSPGQGIRTGELFF. The gene calls are TRBV7-3 and TRBJ2-2; TRBD1 aligns across 9 bases. Germline V gene data show CDR1 as SGHTA and CDR2 as FQGTGA. The CDR3 consists of 16 residues. V lost 5 bases and J lost 5; bases outside the gene matches: 9.

This chain joins TRBV27 and TRBJ2-1; D possibly corresponds to TRBD2 (7 bases). The CDR3 runs 13 residues. Germline CDR1 MNHEY, CDR2 SMNVEV (reference sequence). Trimming shortened V by 6 bases and J by 10 bases, and 16 bases separated the two germline ends. The CDR3 region has the DNA TGTGCCAGCAGCGGCTCGAGGGGGGGCGAGCAGTTCTTC. It specifies CASSGSRGGEQFF.

There are a few counts of this clone. The chain has TRBV7-9 and TRBJ2-3; 8 bases align to TRBD2. V was clipped by 2 bases and J by 5 bases; unmatched bases: 6. The CDR3 covers 15 residues. Germline CDR1 is SEHNR and CDR2 is FQNEAQ (reference sequence). The CDR3, as DNA: TGTGCCAGCAGCTTACCTCCTCTAGCGGGAGATACGCAGTATTTT. Translating it yields CASSLPPLAGDTQYF.

V usage is TRBV4-2 and J usage is TRBJ2-7; maybe TRBD1 (5 bases). Per germline, CDR1 LGHNA and CDR2 YNFKEQ. The V end was cut by 5 bases, the J end by 2 bases, with 16 bases between. The CDR3 totals 15 residues. Here the CDR3 DNA reads TGTGCCAGCAGCAGACCAGAAACAGGCACCTACGAGCAGTACTTC. It yields the protein CASSRPETGTYEQYF.

This chain links TRBV10-3 with TRBJ2-7, with 9 bases that match TRBD1. The CDR3 totals 14 residues. Germline V gene data show CDR1 as ENHRY and CDR2 as SYGVKD. J was trimmed by 3 bases and V by 6 bases; bases with no gene match: 6. CDR3 DNA sequence: TGTGCCATCAGCCTAGGACAGGGGAGCTACGAGCAGTACTTC. It encodes CAISLGQGSYEQYF.

This sequence joins TRBV19 and TRBJ2-7; no definite D call. CDR1 and CDR2 (germline): LNHDA, SQIVND (reference sequence). The V and J ends lost 5 bases and 0 bases respectively, with 11 bases between them. This CDR3 region has 14 residues. The CDR3 here is CASSLTIPSYEQYF. The CDR3 DNA is TGTGCCAGTAGTTTGACAATACCCTCCTACGAGCAGTACTTC.

The J gene is TRBJ2-2, the V gene TRBV7-9, with D uncertain. This CDR3 is 14 amino acids long. The germline CDR1 and CDR2 sequences are SEHNR and FQNEAQ (reference sequence). V gave up 3 bases and J gave up 4 bases, with 9 bases separating them. CDR3 amino acids: CASSLPTITGELFF. CDR3 DNA sequence: TGTGCCAGCAGCTTGCCTACCATCACCGGGGAGCTGTTTTTT. Using reference TRBV7-9 and TRBJ2-2 for the parts outside the CDR3, the full variable domain is DTGVSQNPRHKITKRGQNVTFRCDPISEHNRLYWYRQTLGQGPEFLTYFQNEAQLEKSRLLSDRFSAERPKGSFSTLEIQRTEQGDSAMYLCASSLPTITGELFFGEGSRLTVL.